This TCR beta chain was captured by sequencing in a study of blood T cell repertoires in COVID-19. Some clones are missing from TCRdb's copy, which holds only in-frame ones; the method was immunoSEQ multiplex PCR. The data show about 260,000 clones, 70% to 85% seen once. CDR1 SGHVS and CDR2 FNYEAQ come from the germline V gene. V lost 3 bases, J lost 4 bases, and 6 bases stayed unmatched. This CDR3 comprises 15 residues. Material for sequencing was peripheral blood. The V gene is TRBV7-6, the J gene TRBJ2-3, with 8 bases that match TRBD2. This sequence was found in a woman older than 75 with acute or convalescent COVID-19. CDR3 sequence: CASSLSGSGADTQYF. DNA for the CDR3: TGTGCCAGCAGCTTGAGCGGGAGTGGCGCAGATACGCAGTATTTT.